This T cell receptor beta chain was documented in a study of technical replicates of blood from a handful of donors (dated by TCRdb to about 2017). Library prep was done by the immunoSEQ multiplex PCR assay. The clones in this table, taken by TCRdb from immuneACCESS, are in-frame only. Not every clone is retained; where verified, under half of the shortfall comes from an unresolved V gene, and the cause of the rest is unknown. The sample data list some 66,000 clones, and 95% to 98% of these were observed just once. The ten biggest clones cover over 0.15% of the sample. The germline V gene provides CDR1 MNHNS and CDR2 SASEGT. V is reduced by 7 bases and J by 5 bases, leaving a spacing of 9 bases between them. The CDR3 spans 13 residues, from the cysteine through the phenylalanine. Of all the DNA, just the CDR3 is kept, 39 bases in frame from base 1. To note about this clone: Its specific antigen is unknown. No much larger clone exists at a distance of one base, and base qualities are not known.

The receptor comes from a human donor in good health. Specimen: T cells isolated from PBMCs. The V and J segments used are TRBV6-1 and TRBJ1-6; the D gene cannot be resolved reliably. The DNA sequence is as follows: TGTGCCAGCATCTCCAGTGATAATTCACCCCTCCACTTT. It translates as CASISSDNSPLHF.